The 17 T cell receptor beta chains below come from one sample, sequenced in a study of Graves' ophthalmopathy and Graves' hyperthyroidism. Amplified material comprised TCR beta CDR3 regions derived from RNA transcripts. RT-PCR in the first round used HTBI primers; a second-round multiplex PCR followed. MiXCR, run by TCRdb on the multiplex PCR reads, gives a single entry per CDR3 protein. The sample carries 650,000 to 800,000 distinct CDR3 sequences, 35% to 45% recorded once. The sample consisted of peripheral blood. These TCRs come from an adult man with Graves' ophthalmopathy.

This clonotype has a handful of counts. A much bigger clone sits one base away, suggesting this may be a read error. V is TRBV6-1 and J is TRBJ1-1, with a weak D call TRBD1 (5 bases). V was shortened by 5 bases and J by 0 bases, with 10 bases between the two germline ends. This CDR3 has 14 residues. Germline-derived CDR1 and CDR2 are MNHNS and SASEGT. The CDR3 loop is CASSPGPVNTEAFF. The CDR3 DNA reads TGTGCCAGCAGTCCGGGACCGGTGAACACTGAAGCTTTCTTT.

This clonotype showed up many times. The genes are TRBV20-1 and TRBJ2-7; D is undetermined. V shed 5 bases and J shed 3 bases, with 14 bases lying between them. CDR3 length: 13 amino acids. Germline CDR1 DFQATT, CDR2 SNEGSKA (reference sequence). This CDR3 is CSARSFLLYEQYF. DNA of the CDR3: TGCAGTGCTCGCAGTTTCCTCCTCTACGAGCAGTACTTC.

This clonotype was detected many times. V is TRBV5-1 and J is TRBJ1-2; D unresolved. V was clipped by 0 bases and J by 0 bases, with 6 bases between them. CDR3 size: 14 residues. Germline-derived CDR1 and CDR2 are SGHRS and YFSETQ. The CDR3 DNA sequence: TGCGCCAGCAGCTTGGCCTCAACTAACTATGGCTACACCTTC. The encoded protein is CASSLASTNYGYTF.

This clonotype was observed a single time. This sequence may be a read error, since a much larger clone differs from it by one base. The rearrangement links TRBV11-1 to TRBJ2-2, with TRBD1 as a possible D gene (6 bases). The V gene's germline CDR1 is SGHAT and CDR2 FQDESV (reference sequence). The CDR3 has 15 amino acids. Trimming took 5 bases from V and 8 from J, leaving 18 bases between them. CDR3 nucleotides: TGTGCCAGCAGCCCTCCCACGCAGGGGCGGGGGGAGCTGTTTTTT. It yields the protein CASSPPTQGRGELFF.

Regarding this clonotype: A single base separates this from a much larger clone, so it may be a read error. The rearrangement uses TRBV5-5 and TRBJ1-1, with a possible D match to TRBD1 (5 bases). Germline CDR1 SGHKS, CDR2 YYEKEE (reference sequence). This CDR3 comprises 15 residues. The CDR3 DNA follows: TGTGCCCGCAGCGCTCAAGAGGGGACGAACACTGAAGCTTTCTTT. Translating it yields CARSAQEGTNTEAFF. The whole variable domain, filled in from reference TRBV5-5 and TRBJ1-1, reads DAGVTQSPTHLIKTRGQQVTLRCSPISGHKSVSWYQQVLGQGPQFIFQYYEKEERGRGNFPDRFSARQFPNYSSELNVNALLLGDSALYLCARSAQEGTNTEAFFGQGTRLTVV.

This clonotype has a count of ten or more. The rearrangement links TRBV15 to TRBJ2-7, with 10 bases lining up with TRBD1. V was clipped by 0 bases and J by 2 bases; unmatched bases: 4. The CDR3 runs to 16 residues. Germline CDR1 is LNHNV and CDR2 is YYDKDF (reference sequence). The CDR3 nucleotides are TGTGCCACCAGCAGAGATCTGGGGACAGGGGCCTACGAGCAGTACTTC. Translation gives CATSRDLGTGAYEQYF.

Of note for this clonotype: This may be a read error, as it is one base from a much larger clone. The missing conserved phenylalanine or tryptophan at the end of this CDR3 makes a read error likely. This rearrangement joins TRBV9 to TRBJ1-5; D gene unclear. This CDR3 has 14 residues. The germline V gene has CDR1 SGDLS and CDR2 YYNGEE. The ends were cut back, 0 bases at V and 4 bases at J, with 8 bases in the middle. CDR3 DNA sequence: TGTGCCAGCAGCGTAGGGCCAGTGAATCAGCCCCAGCATCTT. Translated: CASSVGPVNQPQHL.

This clonotype was observed many times. The chain employs TRBV5-1 and TRBJ1-6, with 8 bases aligning to TRBD1. CDR1 and CDR2 (germline): SGHRS, YFSETQ. V lost 0 bases and J lost 9; bases outside the gene matches: 11. This CDR3 has 17 amino acids. The CDR3 sequence: CASSLALDRANSSPLHF. The CDR3 DNA reads TGCGCCAGCAGCTTGGCCTTGGACAGGGCAAATAGTTCACCCCTCCACTTT.

This clonotype was observed at least ten times. The V call is TRBV7-8, the J call TRBJ2-7; 10 bases are a match to TRBD2. CDR1 and CDR2 from the germline V gene are SGHVS and FQNEAQ. The V gene end was trimmed by 6 bases and the J gene end by 0 bases; junction bases not matched to a gene: 17. This CDR3 spans 19 amino acids. CDR3: CASSRTSGRRPPRSYEQYF. The DNA of the CDR3 is TGTGCCAGCAGTCGGACTAGCGGTCGCCGGCCACCCCGCTCCTACGAGCAGTACTTC.

This clonotype appeared many times. A read error may produce the germline difference seen at one junction end. The genes are TRBV20-1 and TRBJ1-2; the D is unclear. CDR1 is DFQATT and CDR2 is SNEGSKA in the germline V gene (reference sequence). This CDR3 is 12 amino acids long. Here the CDR3 reads CSAIHGDYGYTF. The CDR3 nucleotides read TGCAGCGCTATTCACGGGGACTATGGCTACACCTTC.

About this clonotype itself: A read error may be the cause here, since a much bigger clone is one base away. The V and J genes are TRBV4-1 and TRBJ1-5, with D uncertain. Germline CDR1 is MGHRA and CDR2 is YSYEKL. This CDR3 region has 15 residues. The V end lost 2 bases, the J end lost 2 bases, and 10 bases lay between the germline ends. The CDR3 loop is CASSQLTIGNQPQHF. As DNA, the CDR3 is TGCGCCAGCAGCCAACTCACGATCGGCAATCAGCCCCAGCATTTT.

This clonotype was picked up many times. Compared with germline, one end of the junction differs, possibly owing to a read error. The chain has TRBV3-1 and TRBJ2-5; 9 bases fit TRBD2. Germline V lookup: CDR1 LGHDT, CDR2 YNNKEL (reference sequence). The CDR3 length is 14 residues. CDR3 sequence (DNA): TGCGCCAGCAGCCAACTAGCGGGCGAAGAGACCCAGTACTTC. Its protein product is CASSQLAGEETQYF.

On this clonotype: A read error may be the cause here, since a much bigger clone is one base away. Given the absence of the conserved phenylalanine or tryptophan at the CDR3 end, a read error is likely. V gene TRBV10-3 combines with J gene TRBJ2-7, with D perhaps given as TRBD1 or TRBD2 (6 bases each). CDR3 length: 14 amino acids. Trimming took off 10 bases at V and 7 bases at J, with 23 bases between the two ends. Germline V lookup: CDR1 ENHRY, CDR2 SYGVKD. This CDR3 reads CASSRTGGLGEQYL. CDR3 DNA: TGTGCCAGCAGCCGCACCGGGGGCCTAGGGGAGCAGTACTTA.

The genes are TRBV6-5 and TRBJ2-7; D is possibly TRBD1 or TRBD2 (5 bases each). The CDR3 has 15 amino acids. The germline V gene has CDR1 MNHEY and CDR2 SVGAGI. The V and J ends lost 1 base and 3 bases respectively, with 13 bases between them. The CDR3 DNA is TGTGCCAGCAGTTACTTGTGGGGGAGTGACTACGAGCAGTACTTC. Translation: CASSYLWGSDYEQYF.

This clonotype was recorded many times. V is TRBV20-1 and J is TRBJ1-2; 7 bases are a match to TRBD1. Germline lookup yields CDR1 DFQATT and CDR2 SNEGSKA (reference sequence). V lost 5 bases to trimming and J lost 8 bases; unmatched junction nucleotides: 14. The CDR3 extends over 14 amino acids. In DNA, the CDR3 is TGCAGTGCTGGAATACACGACAGGGCTTTAGGCTACACCTTC. This translates into CSAGIHDRALGYTF.

This clonotype has at least ten counts. The chain links TRBV11-2 to TRBJ2-5; tentative D call: TRBD2 (6 bases). Germline V gene data show CDR1 as SGHAT and CDR2 as FQNNGV. The CDR3 loop spans 13 amino acids. V lost 6 bases and J 3 bases, leaving 11 bases between the germline ends. For the CDR3, the DNA is TGTGCCAGCAGGCGACTAGGCGAAGAGACCCAGTACTTC. Its protein product is CASRRLGEETQYF.

For this clonotype: The CDR3 end shows no conserved phenylalanine or tryptophan, and so a read error is likely. No DNA is shown, since the ends of the CDR3 on it are uncertain; the CDR3 is the one TCRdb lists. The chain links TRBV7-3 to TRBJ1-1. The CDR3 sequence runs 13 residues, both termini included. CDR1 and CDR2 from the germline V gene are SGHTA and FQGTGA. The CDR3: CASSLLRVSEANY.